A single sample gave rise to the 27 T cell receptor beta chains below, sequenced in a study of tumor and adjacent non-tumor tissue in lung cancer. The library came from three nested PCR rounds adapted from ARM-PCR protocols. One entry per CDR3 protein, called by TCRdb with MiXCR from the multiplex PCR reads. The sample lists 50,000 to 70,000 distinct CDR3 sequences; around two thirds were seen once. No cell sorting was done before RNA was extracted from the tissue. More than 3 cm separated this lung sample from the edge of the tumor. The sequenced sample was distant non-tumor lung tissue. Receptors originate from a man aged 70 or older with non-small cell lung cancer.

This clonotype has ten or more counts. This sequence joins TRBV20-1 and TRBJ2-5; D gene ambiguous. The CDR3 spans 13 residues. The V gene lost 5 bases and the J gene lost 6 bases, with 16 bases spanning the gap. The V gene's germline CDR1 is DFQATT and CDR2 SNEGSKA (reference sequence). This CDR3 is CSAGPDGSKTQYF. The CDR3 DNA follows: TGCAGTGCTGGTCCGGACGGGTCCAAGACCCAGTACTTC.

This clonotype occurred once. Since a much larger clone is just one base distant, this may be a read error. Written as DNA, the CDR3 is TGTGCCATCAATGGGACAGGGGTTAATTCCTACAATGAGCAGTTCTTC. Residues: CAINGTGVNSYNEQFF. V and J are TRBV10-3 and TRBJ2-1; 10 bases agree with TRBD1. With 7 bases clipped from V and 1 base from J, the junction kept 7 bases outside the gene matches. Germline V gene sequence: CDR1 ENHRY, CDR2 SYGVKD. The CDR3 has 16 amino acids.

Regarding this clonotype: Given a much more abundant clone one base away, this may be a read error. This rearrangement joins TRBV10-3 to TRBJ2-1; TRBD2 matches 9 bases. CDR3 length: 16 residues. The trim removed 4 bases at V and 3 bases at J, leaving 7 bases unmatched. Germline lookup yields CDR1 ENHRY and CDR2 SYGVKD. CDR3 bases: TGTGCCATCAGTGTGAGAATAGCGGGGGTCTACAATGAGCAGTTCTTC. It yields the protein CAISVRIAGVYNEQFF.

There are many counts of this clonotype. This rearrangement joins TRBV11-1 to TRBJ2-3; 10 nucleotides align to TRBD1. There are 15 residues in the CDR3. Germline-derived CDR1 and CDR2 are SGHAT and FQDESV (reference sequence). V lost 5 bases to trimming and J lost 4 bases; unmatched junction nucleotides: 6. The CDR3 loop reads CASSQDRGRADTQYF. CDR3 coding DNA: TGTGCCAGCAGCCAAGACAGGGGGCGAGCAGATACGCAGTATTTT.

About this clonotype: This sequence may be a read error, since a much larger clone differs from it by one base. In nucleotides, the CDR3 is TGTGCCAGCTGTTACTCAGGGACAGCGCCCTACGAGCAGTACTTC. Translating it yields CASCYSGTAPYEQYF. The chain employs TRBV6-6 and TRBJ2-7, with TRBD1 matching over 7 bases. CDR1 is MNHNY, CDR2 SVGAGI, per germline (reference sequence). This CDR3 comprises 15 residues.

Worth noting for this clonotype: This CDR3 fails to terminate in the conserved phenylalanine or tryptophan, so it likely reflects a read error. The limits of the CDR3 on the DNA are not certain, so only TCRdb's listed CDR3 is given. The chain uses TRBV29-1 and TRBJ1-1; the table calls TRBD1, which could not be checked here. The CDR3 is made up of 13 amino acids, end residues included. From germline, CDR1 is SQVTM and CDR2 ANQGSEA. The CDR3 protein is CSVEGHPNTEDFS.

This clonotype was picked up a small number of times. The chain carries TRBV7-9 and TRBJ1-4; TRBD1 aligns across 9 bases. Germline CDR1 reads SEHNR; CDR2 reads FQNEAQ (reference sequence). Trimming at V came to 2 bases and at J to 6 bases, leaving 10 bases not matched to a gene. This CDR3 contains 17 residues. The CDR3 loop reads CASSLPSRTGADEKLFF. The CDR3 DNA reads TGTGCCAGCAGCTTACCCTCGCGGACAGGGGCAGATGAAAAACTGTTTTTT. The full variable domain, rest sourced from reference TRBV7-9 and TRBJ1-4, is DTGVSQNPRHKITKRGQNVTFRCDPISEHNRLYWYRQTLGQGPEFLTYFQNEAQLEKSRLLSDRFSAERPKGSFSTLEIQRTEQGDSAMYLCASSLPSRTGADEKLFFGSGTQLSVL.

This clonotype turned up a few times. A read error may produce the germline difference seen at one junction end. The chain employs TRBV4-1 and TRBJ2-7; D may be TRBD2 (5 bases). CDR1 is MGHRA and CDR2 is YSYEKL in the germline V gene. The CDR3 extends over 15 amino acids. CDR3 protein: CASSQVPGFSYEQYF. CDR3 nucleotides: TGCGCCAGTAGCCAGGTGCCGGGGTTCTCCTACGAGCAGTACTTC.

Concerning this clonotype: Without the conserved terminal phenylalanine or tryptophan, this CDR3 likely stems from a read error. V and J are TRBV11-2 and TRBJ2-7, with a weak D call TRBD1 (5 bases). V was pared by 6 bases and J by 3 bases, with 15 bases between. The length of the CDR3 is 14 residues. Germline lookup yields CDR1 SGHAT and CDR2 FQNNGV. CDR3 loop: CASSLGDRNYEQYS. The CDR3 nucleotides read TGTGCCAGCAGTCTAGGAGACAGAAACTACGAGCAGTACTCC.

Points on this clonotype: This may be a read error, as it is one base from a much larger clone. The chain is built from TRBV7-9 and TRBJ2-7; tentatively, D is TRBD1 or TRBD2 (6 bases each). This CDR3 contains 15 residues. Germline V gene lookup returns CDR1 SEHNR and CDR2 FQNEAQ (reference sequence). CDR3 bases: TGTGTCAGCAGCTTAGGAGGGGGGCAAGCCTACGAGCAGTACTTC. It yields the protein CVSSLGGGQAYEQYF.

The chain recombines TRBV7-9 with TRBJ2-5; D gene ambiguous. The CDR3 is 14 amino acids. Per the germline V gene, CDR1 is SEHNR and CDR2 is FQNEAQ (reference sequence). The CDR3 reads CTNYPLGWQETQYF. The CDR3, as DNA: TGTACCAATTACCCTCTCGGGTGGCAAGAGACCCAGTACTTC.

For this clonotype: Just one base apart from a much larger clone, this may be a read error. The chain recombines TRBV7-8 with TRBJ2-5, with 7 bases fitting TRBD2. Trimming removed 1 base from V and 0 bases from J; junction bases left unmatched: 11. The germline CDR1 and CDR2 sequences are SGHVS and FQNEAQ. The CDR3 contains 18 residues. CDR3 sequence: CASSLVLIGGWYQETQYF. The CDR3 DNA sequence: TGTGCCAGCAGCTTAGTGCTTATCGGGGGGTGGTACCAAGAGACCCAGTACTTC.

The chain recombines TRBV7-8 with TRBJ1-5; D unclear. Looked up from germline, CDR1 is SGHVS and CDR2 is FQNEAQ. The CDR3 runs to 11 residues. V was cut by 5 bases and J by 9 bases, with 8 bases left in between. This CDR3 is CASSPSRPQHF. CDR3 coding DNA: TGTGCCAGCAGCCCGAGTCGGCCCCAGCATTTT.

This clonotype turned up a few times. The chain employs TRBV5-1 and TRBJ2-3; D is possibly TRBD2 (6 bases). V was clipped by 4 bases and J by 0 bases, with 12 bases between them. CDR1 and CDR2 (germline): SGHRS, YFSETQ. CDR3 size: 15 residues. The CDR3 is CASSLDGGSTDTQYF. The CDR3 DNA is TGCGCCAGCAGCCTGGACGGAGGGAGCACAGATACGCAGTATTTT.

This clonotype was counted between two and nine times. V is TRBV5-1 and J is TRBJ2-5; 8 positions agree with TRBD1. Losses at the gene ends were 7 bases for V and 5 bases for J; bases not matched to a gene: 7. The CDR3 consists of 13 residues. The germline CDR1 and CDR2 sequences are SGHRS and YFSETQ. The CDR3, as DNA: TGCGCCAGCGGGAGACAGGGGAGGGAGACCCAGTACTTC. It specifies CASGRQGRETQYF. Full variable domain (remainder filled in from reference TRBV5-1 and TRBJ2-5): KAGVTQTPRYLIKTRGQQVTLSCSPISGHRSVSWYQQTPGQGLQFLFEYFSETQRNKGNFPGRFSGRQFSNSRSEMNVSTLELGDSALYLCASGRQGRETQYFGPGTRLLVL.

In regard to this clonotype: An end of the junction does not agree with germline; a read error may underlie this. The genes are TRBV6-1 and TRBJ1-4, with D tentatively TRBD1 (5 bases). CDR3 length: 19 residues. In germline, CDR1 is MNHNS, CDR2 SASEGT. The DNA for the CDR3 is TGTACCAGCAGTGTTCGCTTCCGGAACAGGCAAACAACTAATGAAAAACTGTTTTTT. It yields the protein CTSSVRFRNRQTTNEKLFF.

This clonotype was observed at least ten times. This chain connects TRBV10-2 to TRBJ2-3; no definite D call. Germline V gives CDR1 WSHSY, CDR2 SAAADI. V lost 8 bases and J 2 bases, leaving 14 bases between the germline ends. The CDR3 totals 14 residues. The CDR3 loop reads CASSTSPLTDTQYF. The CDR3 coding sequence is TGCGCCAGCTCCACGAGCCCCCTCACAGATACGCAGTATTTT.

Comments on this clonotype: One end of the junction fails to match germline, which may point to a read error. V is TRBV11-2 and J is TRBJ1-1; the D is unclear. Looked up from germline, CDR1 is SGHAT and CDR2 is FQNNGV. The CDR3 extends over 14 amino acids. DNA of the CDR3: TGTGCCAGCTGCTTGGATCCGGGGAGGACTGAAGCTTTCTTT. This encodes CASCLDPGRTEAFF. Supplemented by reference TRBV11-2 and TRBJ1-1, the full variable domain reads EAGVAQSPRYKIIEKRQSVAFWCNPISGHATLYWYQQILGQGPKLLIQFQNNGVVDDSQLPKDRFSAERLKGVDSTLKIQPAKLEDSAVYLCASCLDPGRTEAFFGQGTRLTVV.

V and J are TRBV11-2 and TRBJ2-5, with TRBD2 identical over 7 bases. The junction had 16 bases not matched to a gene; V was cut back by 4 bases and J by 14 bases. Germline V lookup: CDR1 SGHAT, CDR2 FQNNGV. The CDR3 extends over 14 amino acids. The CDR3 protein is CASSSWEGQVTLYF. The CDR3, as DNA: TGTGCCAGCAGCTCCTGGGAGGGCCAAGTGACCCTATACTTC.

Remarks on this clonotype: This clone may be a read error of a much larger clone one base away. The V and J genes are TRBV6-5 and TRBJ1-3; 8 nucleotides align to TRBD1. This CDR3 is built from 17 residues. Per the germline V gene, CDR1 is MNHEY and CDR2 is SVGAGI. The CDR3 is CARSYSRVAGGRNTIYF. CDR3 coding DNA: TGTGCCAGGAGTTACTCGAGGGTCGCAGGGGGCAGAAACACCATATATTTT.

V gene TRBV25-1 combines with J gene TRBJ2-7; unclear D gene. The germline CDR1 and CDR2 sequences are MGHDK and SYGVNS. The CDR3 contains 12 residues. Trimming removed 7 bases at V and 2 bases at J, with 9 bases between. The CDR3 reads CASKATPYEQYF. CDR3 coding DNA: TGTGCCAGCAAAGCCACCCCCTACGAGCAGTACTTC.

In this sample, this clonotype turned up many times. This chain joins TRBV12-5 and TRBJ2-5; 9 positions match TRBD1. CDR3 size: 15 residues. V was clipped by 6 bases and J by 4 bases; unmatched bases: 9. Per the germline V gene, CDR1 is LGHNT and CDR2 is FRNRAP. This chain's CDR3 is CASGSGQGWGETQYF. Here the CDR3 DNA reads TGTGCTAGTGGCTCCGGACAGGGGTGGGGAGAGACCCAGTACTTC.

V and J are TRBV14 and TRBJ2-7; D may be TRBD2 (6 bases). CDR3 length equals 15 residues. Germline V gene sequence: CDR1 SGHDN, CDR2 FVKESK. Deletions cut 1 base from V and 9 bases from J, with 19 bases between. The CDR3 nucleotides are TGTGCCAGCAGCCAAGTTCCCGGGAGCCGAAGCGGGCAGTACTTC. It encodes CASSQVPGSRSGQYF. The full variable domain, in which reference TRBV14 and TRBJ2-7 provide the parts outside the CDR3, is EAGVTQFPSHSVIEKGQTVTLRCDPISGHDNLYWYRRVMGKEIKFLLHFVKESKQDESGMPNNRFLAERTGGTYSTLKVQPAELEDSGVYFCASSQVPGSRSGQYFGPGTRLTVT.

J is TRBJ2-7 and V is TRBV29-1; 8 bases align to TRBD1. There are 17 residues in the CDR3. V was clipped by 8 bases and J by 0 bases; unmatched bases: 18. Germline lookup yields CDR1 SQVTM and CDR2 ANQGSEA. The CDR3 protein is CSPTPDREALGSYEQYF. Written as DNA, the CDR3 is TGCAGCCCCACCCCGGACAGGGAGGCCCTTGGCTCCTACGAGCAGTACTTC.

The rearrangement joins TRBV4-1 to TRBJ1-2, with D possibly TRBD1 on 6 matching bases. CDR1 is MGHRA, CDR2 YSYEKL, per germline. V lost 0 bases and J 8 bases, leaving 16 bases between the germline ends. The CDR3 length is 15 residues. CDR3 residues: CASSQERGSRTGYTF. The CDR3, as DNA: TGCGCCAGCAGCCAAGAAAGGGGGAGCAGGACGGGCTACACCTTC.

The chain has TRBV6-5 and TRBJ2-1; TRBD2 aligns across 10 bases. The CDR3 sequence is 16 residues long. From germline, CDR1 is MNHEY and CDR2 SVGAGI. For the CDR3, the DNA is TGTATCAGCAGGGGTAGCGGGGGGCGGGGTTACAATGAGCAGTTCTTC. Its protein is CISRGSGGRGYNEQFF.

A word on this clonotype: A much more abundant neighbour one base away suggests this may be a read error. The rearrangement joins TRBV6-2 or TRBV6-3 to TRBJ1-4, with 8 nucleotides matching TRBD1. Per germline, CDR1 MNHEY and CDR2 SVGEGT. The CDR3 length is 17 residues. CDR3 sequence reads: CVSSKGQERSTNEKLFF. CDR3 coding DNA: TGTGTCAGCAGTAAGGGACAGGAGAGATCAACTAATGAAAAACTGTTTTTT.